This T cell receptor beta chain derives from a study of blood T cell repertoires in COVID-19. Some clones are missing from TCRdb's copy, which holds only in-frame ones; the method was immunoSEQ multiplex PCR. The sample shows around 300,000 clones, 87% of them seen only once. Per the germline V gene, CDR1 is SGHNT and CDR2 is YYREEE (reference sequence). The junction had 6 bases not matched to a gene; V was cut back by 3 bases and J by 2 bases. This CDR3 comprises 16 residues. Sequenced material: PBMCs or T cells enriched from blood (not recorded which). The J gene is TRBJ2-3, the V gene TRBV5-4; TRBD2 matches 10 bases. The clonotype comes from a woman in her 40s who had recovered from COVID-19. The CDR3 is CASSSQRGGYTDTQYF. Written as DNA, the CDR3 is TGTGCCAGCAGCTCTCAGCGGGGGGGGTACACAGATACGCAGTATTTT.